The sample holds many counts of the clone carrying this T cell receptor (beta chain). The data originate from a study of blood T cells in healthy people across ages. This CDR3 spans 12 amino acids. V was clipped by 1 base and J by 8 bases, with 5 bases between them. Alongside a J-beta primer mix, a sample-barcoded 5' primer served in a second PCR lasting about 7 to 11 cycles. TCRdb fed the 5' RACE reads into MiXCR, producing one record per CDR3 protein. The top ten hold approximately 20% of the sample, which has some 710,000 distinct CDR3 sequences, 22% seen once. The genes are TRBV12-3 or TRBV12-4 and TRBJ1-4, with D hard to call. Sequenced material: blood. This TCR came from a man in his 70s in good health. The CDR3 DNA reads as TGTGCCAGCAGTTTAGATAGCGAAAAACTGTTTTTT. It encodes CASSLDSEKLFF.